This T cell receptor (beta chain) appears in the sequencing data of a study of low-dose radiotherapy and immunotherapy resistance in tumors. Ten or more counts support this clonotype. The CDR3 sequence is 13 residues long. V was clipped by 4 bases and J by 8 bases, with 15 bases between them. Germline V CDR1 and CDR2: SGHRS, YFSETQ. TRAV- and TRBV-specific primers, spanning alpha and beta chains, primed first-strand cDNA. PCR amplification of the TCRs was performed with Phusion for 15 to 25 PCR cycles, and it relied on a constant-region primer together with a V-primer adapter. One entry per CDR3 protein results from TCRdb running MiXCR on the reads. The repertoire holds nearly 60,000 distinct CDR3 sequences, under 30% seen once, with approximately 6.7% in the top ten. The time point was: after trial treatment. Treatment meaning: LDRT plus nivolumab, ipilimumab, low-dose cyclophosphamide and aspirin (RACIN trial). As their treatment, donors received nivolumab, ipilimumab, aspirin, low-dose cyclophosphamide and low-dose radiotherapy. Eligibility required advanced solid tumors lacking tumor-infiltrating lymphocytes.

This sequence originates from a male donor with prostate cancer. The sample here was PBMCs, taken after low-dose radiotherapy plus immunotherapy. V usage is TRBV5-1 and J usage is TRBJ1-2; the D is unclear. CDR3 coding DNA: TGCGCCAGCAGCGTCCGGGGAATCGGCGGCTACACCTTC. Protein: CASSVRGIGGYTF. The entire variable domain, with the rest obtained from reference TRBV5-1 and TRBJ1-2, is as follows: KAGVTQTPRYLIKTRGQQVTLSCSPISGHRSVSWYQQTPGQGLQFLFEYFSETQRNKGNFPGRFSGRQFSNSRSEMNVSTLELGDSALYLCASSVRGIGGYTFGSGTRLTVV.